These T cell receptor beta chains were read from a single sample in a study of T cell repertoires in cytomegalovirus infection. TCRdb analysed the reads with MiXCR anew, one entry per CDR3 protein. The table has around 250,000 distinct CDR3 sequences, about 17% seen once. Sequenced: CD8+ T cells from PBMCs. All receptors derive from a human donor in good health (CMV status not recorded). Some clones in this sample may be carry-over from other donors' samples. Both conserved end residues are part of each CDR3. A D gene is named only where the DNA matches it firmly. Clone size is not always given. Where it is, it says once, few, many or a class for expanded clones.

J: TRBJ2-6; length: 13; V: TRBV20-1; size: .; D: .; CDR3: CSAKGAGANVLTF; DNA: TGCAGTGCTAAGGGCGCTGGGGCCAACGTCCTGACTTTC
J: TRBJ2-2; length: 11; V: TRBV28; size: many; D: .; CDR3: CASSFPGELFF; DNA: TGTGCCAGCAGCTTCCCCGGGGAGCTGTTTTTT
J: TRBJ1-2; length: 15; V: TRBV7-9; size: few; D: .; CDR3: CASSLSGAGDYGYTF; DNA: TGTGCCAGCAGCTTATCCGGGGCAGGGGACTATGGCTACACCTTC
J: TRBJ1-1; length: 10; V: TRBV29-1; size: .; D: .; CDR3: CSVRNAEAFF; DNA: TGCAGCGTAAGGAATGCTGAAGCTTTCTTT
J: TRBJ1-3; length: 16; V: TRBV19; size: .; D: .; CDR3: CASSIAGAISGNTIYF; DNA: TGTGCCAGTAGTATAGCAGGGGCGATCTCTGGAAACACCATATATTTT
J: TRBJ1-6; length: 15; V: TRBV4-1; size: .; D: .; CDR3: CASSQDPGWNSPLHF; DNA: TGCGCCAGCAGCCAAGATCCGGGGTGGAATTCACCCCTCCACTTT
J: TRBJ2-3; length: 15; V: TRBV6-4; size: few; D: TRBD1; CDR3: CASRAGTGVLDTQYF; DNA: TGTGCCAGCAGAGCCGGGACAGGCGTCTTAGATACGCAGTATTTT
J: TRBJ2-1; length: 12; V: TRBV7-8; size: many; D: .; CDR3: CASSWGADEQFF; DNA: TGTGCCAGCAGCTGGGGAGCGGATGAGCAGTTCTTC
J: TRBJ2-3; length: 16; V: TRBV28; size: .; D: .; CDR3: CVSSSARGLRTDTQYF; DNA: TGTGTCAGCAGTTCCGCGCGGGGGCTGCGGACAGATACGCAGTATTTT
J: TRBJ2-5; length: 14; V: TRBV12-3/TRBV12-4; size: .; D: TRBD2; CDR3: CASSYGLAQWTQYF; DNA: TGTGCCAGCAGTTATGGACTAGCGCAATGGACCCAGTACTTC
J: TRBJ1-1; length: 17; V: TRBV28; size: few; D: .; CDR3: CASSFPQPSGTSTEAFF; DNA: TGTGCCAGCAGTTTCCCCCAGCCATCGGGAACGAGCACTGAAGCTTTCTTT
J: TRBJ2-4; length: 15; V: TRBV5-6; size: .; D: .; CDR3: CASSFARAAKNIQYF; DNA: TGTGCCAGCAGCTTTGCCAGGGCAGCCAAAAACATTCAGTACTTC
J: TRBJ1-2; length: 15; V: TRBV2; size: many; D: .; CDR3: CASSEDVGPNYGYTF; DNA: TGTGCCAGCAGTGAAGACGTGGGCCCTAACTATGGCTACACCTTC
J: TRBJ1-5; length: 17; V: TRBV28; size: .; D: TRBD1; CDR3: CASNPWTGAGANQPQHF; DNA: TGTGCCAGCAATCCCTGGACAGGGGCTGGGGCCAATCAGCCCCAGCATTTT
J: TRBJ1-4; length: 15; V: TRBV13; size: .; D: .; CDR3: CASSFLGAADEKLFF; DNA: TGTGCCAGCAGCTTTCTGGGGGCTGCGGATGAAAAACTGTTTTTT
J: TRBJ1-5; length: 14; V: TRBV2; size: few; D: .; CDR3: CASSDFGSYQPQHF; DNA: TGTGCCAGCAGTGACTTTGGGAGCTATCAGCCCCAGCATTTT
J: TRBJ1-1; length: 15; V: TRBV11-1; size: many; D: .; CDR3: CASSAGRQLNTEAFF; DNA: TGTGCCAGCAGCGCGGGACGCCAATTGAACACTGAAGCTTTCTTT
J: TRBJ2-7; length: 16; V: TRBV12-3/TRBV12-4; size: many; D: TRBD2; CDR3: CASSSIRGSSGGVQYF; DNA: TGTGCCAGCAGCTCTATTCGCGGGAGTAGCGGGGGGGTGCAGTACTTC
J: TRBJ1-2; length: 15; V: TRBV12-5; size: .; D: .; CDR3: CARGLVPALDYGYTF; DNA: TGTGCTAGAGGTTTGGTCCCGGCCTTAGACTATGGCTACACCTTC
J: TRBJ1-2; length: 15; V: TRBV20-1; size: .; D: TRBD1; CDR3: CSAIDRDSSNYGYTF; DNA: TGCAGTGCGATAGACCGGGACAGCTCTAACTATGGCTACACCTTC
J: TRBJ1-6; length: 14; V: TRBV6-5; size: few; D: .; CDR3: CASSAGTENSPLHF; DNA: TGTGCCAGCAGCGCCGGGACCGAAAATTCACCCCTCCACTTT
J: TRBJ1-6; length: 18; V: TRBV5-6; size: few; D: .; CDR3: CASSLAGPASSYNSPLHF; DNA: TGTGCCAGCAGCTTGGCGGGACCGGCAAGCTCCTATAATTCACCCCTCCACTTT
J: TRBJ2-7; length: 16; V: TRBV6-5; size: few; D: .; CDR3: CASSYSIGTGFYEQYF; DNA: TGTGCCAGCAGTTACTCGATAGGGACCGGTTTTTACGAGCAGTACTTC
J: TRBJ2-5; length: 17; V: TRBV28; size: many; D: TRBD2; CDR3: CASSFYRGLAGKETQYF; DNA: TGTGCCAGCAGTTTCTACAGGGGACTAGCGGGAAAAGAGACCCAGTACTTC
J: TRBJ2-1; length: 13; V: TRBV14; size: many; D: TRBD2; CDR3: CASSQGFGAGDFF; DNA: TGTGCCAGCAGCCAAGGCTTCGGAGCGGGGGACTTCTTC
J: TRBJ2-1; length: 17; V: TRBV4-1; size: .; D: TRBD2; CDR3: CASSQDWASGTYNEQFF; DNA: TGCGCCAGCAGCCAAGATTGGGCTAGCGGAACCTACAATGAGCAGTTCTTC
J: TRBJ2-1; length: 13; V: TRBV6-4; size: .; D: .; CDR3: CASSDSPEHEQFF; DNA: TGTGCCAGCAGTGACTCCCCCGAGCATGAGCAGTTCTTC
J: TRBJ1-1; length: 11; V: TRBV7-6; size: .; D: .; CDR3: CASSAETEAFF; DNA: TGTGCCAGCTCGGCGGAAACTGAAGCTTTCTTT
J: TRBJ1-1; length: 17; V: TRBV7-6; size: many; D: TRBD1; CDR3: CASSLRLGRQGSTEAFF; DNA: TGTGCCAGCAGCTTAAGGTTGGGAAGACAGGGAAGCACTGAAGCTTTCTTT
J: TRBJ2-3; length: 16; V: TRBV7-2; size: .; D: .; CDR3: CASSLGVGSWADTQYF; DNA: TGTGCCAGCAGCTTAGGGGTGGGCTCCTGGGCAGATACGCAGTATTTT
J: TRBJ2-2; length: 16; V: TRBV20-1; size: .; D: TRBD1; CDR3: CSARETGGGHTGELFF; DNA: TGCAGTGCAAGGGAGACAGGGGGTGGGCACACCGGGGAGCTGTTTTTT
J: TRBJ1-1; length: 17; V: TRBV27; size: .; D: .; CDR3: CASSWGGGVGYRTEAFF; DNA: TGTGCCAGCAGTTGGGGAGGAGGGGTAGGGTATCGTACTGAAGCTTTCTTT
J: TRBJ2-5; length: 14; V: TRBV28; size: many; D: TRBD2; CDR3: CASSLWRGGETQYF; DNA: TGTGCCAGCAGTTTATGGCGGGGGGGGGAGACCCAGTACTTC
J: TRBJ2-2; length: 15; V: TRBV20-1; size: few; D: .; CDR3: CSAPHEGTHTGELFF; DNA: TGCAGTGCCCCACATGAGGGGACCCACACCGGGGAGCTGTTTTTT
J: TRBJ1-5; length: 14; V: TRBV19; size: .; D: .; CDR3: CASTILQGDQPQHF; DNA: TGTGCCAGTACCATACTACAGGGAGATCAGCCCCAGCATTTT
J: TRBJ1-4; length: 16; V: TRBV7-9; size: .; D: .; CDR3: CASSSGRQATNEKLFF; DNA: TGTGCCAGCAGCTCCGGGCGGCAAGCTACTAATGAAAAACTGTTTTTT
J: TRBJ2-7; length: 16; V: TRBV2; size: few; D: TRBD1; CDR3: CASSESRDSRSYEQYF; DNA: TGTGCCAGCAGTGAGTCAAGGGACAGTCGCTCCTACGAGCAGTACTTC
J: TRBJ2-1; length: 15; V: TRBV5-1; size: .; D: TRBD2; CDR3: CASSLPAGGSGEQFF; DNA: TGCGCCAGCAGCTTGCCAGCGGGGGGATCGGGTGAGCAGTTCTTC
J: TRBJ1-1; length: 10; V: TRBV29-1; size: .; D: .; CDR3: CSVEDRETFF; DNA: TGCAGCGTTGAAGACAGGGAAACTTTCTTT
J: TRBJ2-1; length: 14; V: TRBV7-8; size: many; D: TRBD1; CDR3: CASRTGSSYNEQFF; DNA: TGTGCCAGTAGGACAGGGAGCTCCTACAATGAGCAGTTCTTC
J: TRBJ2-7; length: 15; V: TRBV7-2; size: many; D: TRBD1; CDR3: CASSLTRDRSYEQYF; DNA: TGTGCCAGCAGCCTTACACGGGACAGGTCCTACGAGCAGTACTTC
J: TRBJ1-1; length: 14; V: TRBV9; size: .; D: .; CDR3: CASSGPEKNTEAFF; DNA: TGTGCCAGCAGCGGACCAGAGAAGAACACTGAAGCTTTCTTT